The rows below give T cell receptor beta chains drawn from one sample of a study of Ad26.COV2.S vaccination and SARS-CoV-2 variants. The table came from immunoSEQ multiplex PCR; TCRdb's copy has only in-frame clones and leaves some out. The sample includes almost 400,000 clones, around 89% of them seen just once. The sequences come from peripheral blood, collected in a trial of Ad26.COV2.S vaccine versus placebo. The receptors originated from a person between 18 and 65 years old who received the Ad26.COV2.S COVID-19 vaccine or a placebo. The CDR3 runs from the conserved cysteine through the conserved F or W. The D gene is left open where the match is weak. The listing skips clone size in some rows; elsewhere it reads once, few, many or a size class.

size: .; J: TRBJ1-6; D: .; V: TRBV2; DNA: TGTGCCAGCAGGGCCGCCACCCTCCACTTT; CDR3: CASRAATLHF
size: .; J: TRBJ2-5; D: .; V: TRBV6-5; DNA: TGTGCCAGCAGGTTCCGGGATTCGAGGGAGACCCAGTACTTC; CDR3: CASRFRDSRETQYF
size: .; J: TRBJ2-7; D: .; V: TRBV3-1/TRBV3-2; DNA: TGTGCCAGCAGCCAATCTATAGGGCTTTCCTACGAGCAGTACTTC; CDR3: CASSQSIGLSYEQYF
size: .; J: TRBJ2-1; D: .; V: TRBV2; DNA: TGTGCCAGCGCCTTCGTTGATGAGCAGTTCTTC; CDR3: CASAFVDEQFF
size: .; J: TRBJ2-3; D: TRBD1; V: TRBV10-3; DNA: TGTGCCACCCAGACAGGGCAAGATACGCAGTATTTT; CDR3: CATQTGQDTQYF
size: .; J: TRBJ2-3; D: .; V: TRBV19; DNA: TGTGCCAGTAGTGTCTTGACAGGTTCCACAGATACGCAGTATTTT; CDR3: CASSVLTGSTDTQYF
size: .; J: TRBJ2-1; D: TRBD1; V: TRBV30; DNA: TGTGCCTGGGGGGGACAGGGGAACAATGAGCAGTTCTTC; CDR3: CAWGGQGNNEQFF
size: .; J: TRBJ2-2; D: .; V: TRBV7-3; DNA: TGTGCCAGCAGCTCAGGTCTCAGTACGGCGAGCACCGGGGAGCTGTTTTTT; CDR3: CASSSGLSTASTGELFF
size: .; J: TRBJ1-5; D: .; V: TRBV10-1; DNA: TGCGCCAGCAGTGTGCGGGGTCAGGGCAATCAGCCCCAGCATTTT; CDR3: CASSVRGQGNQPQHF
size: .; J: TRBJ2-7; D: TRBD1; V: TRBV13; DNA: TGTGCCAGCAGCTTAGGGGGTCGGGACAGTTCCTACGAGCAGTACTTC; CDR3: CASSLGGRDSSYEQYF
size: .; J: TRBJ2-7; D: .; V: TRBV28; DNA: TGTGCCAGCAGCCCGAGGGAATACGAGCAGTACTTC; CDR3: CASSPREYEQYF
size: few; J: TRBJ1-2; D: .; V: TRBV6-5; DNA: TGTGCCAGCAGTTACGAGGACTACTATGGCTACACCTTC; CDR3: CASSYEDYYGYTF
size: .; J: TRBJ2-5; D: .; V: TRBV5-6; DNA: TGTGCCAGCAGCTTTGGGATGACGGAGACCCAGTACTTC; CDR3: CASSFGMTETQYF
size: .; J: TRBJ2-3; D: .; V: TRBV5-1; DNA: TGCGCCAGCAGCCCTGGGGGGCGCGGGTTTGATACGCAGTATTTT; CDR3: CASSPGGRGFDTQYF
size: many; J: TRBJ2-1; D: .; V: TRBV7-3; DNA: TGTGCCAGCAGCTTGGTTGGCAACCTCAATGAGCAGTTCTTC; CDR3: CASSLVGNLNEQFF
size: .; J: TRBJ1-1; D: .; V: TRBV28; DNA: TGTGCCAGCAGTTTAGGGTTGGGCACTGAAGCTTTCTTT; CDR3: CASSLGLGTEAFF
size: .; J: TRBJ2-1; D: TRBD2; V: TRBV27; DNA: TGTGCCACCATCCTAGCGGGGGGCAATGAGCAGTTCTTC; CDR3: CATILAGGNEQFF
size: .; J: TRBJ2-1; D: TRBD2; V: TRBV6-6; DNA: TGTGCCAGCAGTTACGTGGGGAGGGGCAATGAGCAGTTCTTC; CDR3: CASSYVGRGNEQFF
size: .; J: TRBJ2-1; D: .; V: TRBV19; DNA: TGTGCCAGTTGGGGGGCTAGCGGAGTCCTCAGCTCCTACAATGAGCAGTTCTTC; CDR3: CASWGASGVLSSYNEQFF
size: .; J: TRBJ2-7; D: .; V: TRBV28; DNA: TGTGCCAGCAAAGGGACATGGCAAACAGGGCAGTACTTC; CDR3: CASKGTWQTGQYF
size: .; J: TRBJ2-3; D: .; V: TRBV11-3; DNA: TGTGCCAGCAGCTTAAAGGATACGCAGTATTTT; CDR3: CASSLKDTQYF
size: .; J: TRBJ2-1; D: .; V: TRBV9; DNA: TGTGCCAGCAGCGTAGAGCCTAGCTCCTACAATGAGCAGTTCTTC; CDR3: CASSVEPSSYNEQFF